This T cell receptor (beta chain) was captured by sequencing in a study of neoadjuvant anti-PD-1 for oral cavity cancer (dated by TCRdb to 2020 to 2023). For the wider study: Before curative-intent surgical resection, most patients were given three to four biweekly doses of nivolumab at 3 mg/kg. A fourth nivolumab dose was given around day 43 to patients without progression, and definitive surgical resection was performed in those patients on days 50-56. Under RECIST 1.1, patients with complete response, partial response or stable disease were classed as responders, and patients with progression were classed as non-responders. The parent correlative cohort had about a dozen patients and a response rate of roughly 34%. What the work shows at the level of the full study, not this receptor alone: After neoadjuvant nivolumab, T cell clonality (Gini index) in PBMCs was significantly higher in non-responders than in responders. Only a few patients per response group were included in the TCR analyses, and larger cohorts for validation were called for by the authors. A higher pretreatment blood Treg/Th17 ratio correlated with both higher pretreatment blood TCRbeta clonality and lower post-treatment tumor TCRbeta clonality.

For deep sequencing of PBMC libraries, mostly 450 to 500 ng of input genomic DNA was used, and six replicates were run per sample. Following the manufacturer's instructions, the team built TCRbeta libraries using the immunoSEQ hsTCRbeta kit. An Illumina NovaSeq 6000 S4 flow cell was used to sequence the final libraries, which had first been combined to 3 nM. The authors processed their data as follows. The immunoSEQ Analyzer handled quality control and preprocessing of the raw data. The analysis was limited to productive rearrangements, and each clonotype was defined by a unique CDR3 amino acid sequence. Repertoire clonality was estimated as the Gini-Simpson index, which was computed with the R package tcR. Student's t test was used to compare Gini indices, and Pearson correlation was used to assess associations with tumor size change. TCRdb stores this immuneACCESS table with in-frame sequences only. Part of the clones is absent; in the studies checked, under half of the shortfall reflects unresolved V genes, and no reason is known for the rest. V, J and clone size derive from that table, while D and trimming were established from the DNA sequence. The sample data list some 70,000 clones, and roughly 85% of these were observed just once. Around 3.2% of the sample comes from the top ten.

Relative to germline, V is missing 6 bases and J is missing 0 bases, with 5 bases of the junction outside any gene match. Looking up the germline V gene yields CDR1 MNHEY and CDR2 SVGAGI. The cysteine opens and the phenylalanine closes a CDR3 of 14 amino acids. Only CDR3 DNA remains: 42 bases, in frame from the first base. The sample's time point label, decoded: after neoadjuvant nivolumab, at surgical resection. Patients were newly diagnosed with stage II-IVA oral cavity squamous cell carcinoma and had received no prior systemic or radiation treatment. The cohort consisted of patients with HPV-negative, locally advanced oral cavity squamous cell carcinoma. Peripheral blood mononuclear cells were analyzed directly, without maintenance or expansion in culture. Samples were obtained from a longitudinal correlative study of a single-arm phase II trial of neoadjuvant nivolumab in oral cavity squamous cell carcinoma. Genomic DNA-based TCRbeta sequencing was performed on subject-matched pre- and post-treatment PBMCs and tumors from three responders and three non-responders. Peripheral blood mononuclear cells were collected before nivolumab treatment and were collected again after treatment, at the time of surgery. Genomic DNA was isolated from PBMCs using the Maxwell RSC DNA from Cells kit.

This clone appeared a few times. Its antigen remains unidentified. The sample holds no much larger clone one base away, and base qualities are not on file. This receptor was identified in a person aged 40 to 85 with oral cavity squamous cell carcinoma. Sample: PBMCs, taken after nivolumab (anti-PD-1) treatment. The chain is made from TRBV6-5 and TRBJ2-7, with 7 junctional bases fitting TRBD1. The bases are TGTGCCAGCAGCCCCCGGACAGGCTCCTACGAGCAGTACTTC. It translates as CASSPRTGSYEQYF.